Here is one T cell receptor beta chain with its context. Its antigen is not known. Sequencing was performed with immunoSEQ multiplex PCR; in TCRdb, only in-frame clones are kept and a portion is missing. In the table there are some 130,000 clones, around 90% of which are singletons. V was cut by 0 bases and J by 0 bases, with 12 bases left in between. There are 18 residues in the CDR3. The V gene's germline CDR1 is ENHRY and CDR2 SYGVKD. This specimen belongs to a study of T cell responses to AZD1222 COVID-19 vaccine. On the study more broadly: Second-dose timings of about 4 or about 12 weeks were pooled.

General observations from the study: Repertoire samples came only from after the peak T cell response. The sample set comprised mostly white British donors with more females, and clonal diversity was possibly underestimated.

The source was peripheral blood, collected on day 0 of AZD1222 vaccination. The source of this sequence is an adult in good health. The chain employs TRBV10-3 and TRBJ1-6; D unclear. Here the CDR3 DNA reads TGTGCCATCAGTGAGTCTCAGAGAAAGAGCTCCTATAATTCACCCCTCCACTTT. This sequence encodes CAISESQRKSSYNSPLHF.